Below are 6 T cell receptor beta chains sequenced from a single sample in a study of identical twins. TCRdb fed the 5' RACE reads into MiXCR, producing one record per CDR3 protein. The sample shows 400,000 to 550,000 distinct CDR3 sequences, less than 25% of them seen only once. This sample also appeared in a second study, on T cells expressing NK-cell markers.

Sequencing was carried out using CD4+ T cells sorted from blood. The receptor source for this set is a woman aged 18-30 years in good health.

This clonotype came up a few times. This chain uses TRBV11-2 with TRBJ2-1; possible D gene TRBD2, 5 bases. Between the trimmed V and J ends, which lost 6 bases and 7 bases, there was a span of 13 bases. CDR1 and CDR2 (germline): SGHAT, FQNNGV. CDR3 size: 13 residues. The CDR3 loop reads CASRIGLANEQFF. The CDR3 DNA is TGTGCCAGCAGAATTGGGTTAGCGAATGAGCAGTTCTTC.

This CDR3 is CASSEDRRLSYNEQFF. The CDR3 DNA follows: TGTGCCAGCAGTGAAGATCGCAGACTCTCCTACAATGAGCAGTTCTTC. This chain joins TRBV2 and TRBJ2-1; D gene uncertain. This CDR3 is 16 amino acids long. V lost 1 base and J lost 0, with 10 bases in between. Germline V lookup: CDR1 SNHLY, CDR2 FYNNEI.

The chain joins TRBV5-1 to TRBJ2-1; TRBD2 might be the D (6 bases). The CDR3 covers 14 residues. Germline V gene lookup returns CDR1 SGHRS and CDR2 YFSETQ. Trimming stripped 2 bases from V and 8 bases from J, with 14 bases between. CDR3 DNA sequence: TGCGCCAGCAGCTTCGGAGGGAACGGAGATGAGCAGTTCTTC. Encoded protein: CASSFGGNGDEQFF.

The CDR3 loop reads CASSSGTANTNYGYTF. As DNA, the CDR3 is TGTGCCAGCAGTTCCGGGACAGCCAACACTAACTATGGCTACACCTTC. V gene TRBV6-5 combines with J gene TRBJ1-2; TRBD1 aligns across 7 bases. Germline CDR1 is MNHEY and CDR2 is SVGAGI. The CDR3 consists of 16 residues. The junction had 8 bases not matched to a gene; V was cut back by 4 bases and J by 0 bases.

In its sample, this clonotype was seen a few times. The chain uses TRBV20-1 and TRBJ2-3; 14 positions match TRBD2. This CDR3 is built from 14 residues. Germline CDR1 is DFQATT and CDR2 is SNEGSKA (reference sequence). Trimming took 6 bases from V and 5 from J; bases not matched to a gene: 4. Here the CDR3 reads CSARLAGGIDTQYF. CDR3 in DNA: TGCAGTGCCCGACTAGCGGGAGGGATAGATACGCAGTATTTT.

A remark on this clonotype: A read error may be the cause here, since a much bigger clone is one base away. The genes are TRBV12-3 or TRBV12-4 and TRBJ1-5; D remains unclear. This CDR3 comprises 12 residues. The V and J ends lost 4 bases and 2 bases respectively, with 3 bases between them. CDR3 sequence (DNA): TGTGCCAGCAGTTGGTGCAATCAGCCCCAGCATTTT. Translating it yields CASSWCNQPQHF.